One and the same sample provided the 18 T cell receptor beta chains below, sequenced in a study of blood T cell repertoires in COVID-19. Data came from immunoSEQ multiplex PCR; TCRdb stores just in-frame clones and leaves some out. The profile shows 310,000 or so clones, more than 70% of them singletons. What was sequenced was peripheral blood. The source is a woman in her twenties or thirties with COVID-19, enrolled during active disease.

The chain links TRBV5-6 to TRBJ2-7; D not certain. Deletions cut 4 bases from V and 0 bases from J, with 14 bases between. Germline CDR1 SGHDT, CDR2 YYEEEE. This CDR3 contains 15 residues. The CDR3, as DNA: TGTGCCAGCAGCCCTCCCTCCCTGAGCTCCTACGAGCAGTACTTC. This translates into CASSPPSLSSYEQYF.

This chain joins TRBV11-2 and TRBJ1-4; TRBD1 matches 7 bases. V lost 3 bases to trimming and J lost 7 bases; unmatched junction nucleotides: 11. Germline V gene data show CDR1 as SGHAT and CDR2 as FQNNGV. This CDR3 is 16 amino acids long. CDR3 DNA: TGTGCCAGCAGCTTCGGGACAGCTGCTCCGGGTGAAAAACTGTTTTTT. This codes for CASSFGTAAPGEKLFF.

This chain connects TRBV7-2 to TRBJ1-6, with TRBD1 as a possible D gene (5 bases). The V end was cut by 1 base, the J end by 9 bases, with 16 bases between. This CDR3 has 16 residues. CDR1 is SGHTA, CDR2 FQGNSA, per germline. The CDR3 DNA reads as TGTGCCAGCAGCTTAGTTATAGGACAATTGGGTTCACCCCTCCACTTT. It yields the protein CASSLVIGQLGSPLHF. The full variable domain, its missing parts supplied by reference TRBV7-2 and TRBJ1-6, is GAGVSQSPSNKVTEKGKDVELRCDPISGHTALYWYRQSLGQGLEFLIYFQGNSAPDKSGLPSDRFSAERTGGSVSTLTIQRTQQEDSAVYLCASSLVIGQLGSPLHFGNGTRLTVT.

This clone was observed a handful of times. CDR3 residues: CASSTLGNTEAFF. CDR3 sequence (DNA): TGTGCCAGTAGTACCCTAGGGAACACTGAAGCTTTCTTT. V is TRBV19 and J is TRBJ1-1; D is uncertain. The V gene's germline CDR1 is LNHDA and CDR2 SQIVND (reference sequence). The ends were cut back, 4 bases at V and 1 base at J, with 7 bases in the middle. The CDR3 is made up of 13 amino acids. Based on the CDR3 plus reference TRBV19 and TRBJ1-1, the full variable domain is DGGITQSPKYLFRKEGQNVTLSCEQNLNHDAMYWYRQDPGQGLRLIYYSQIVNDFQKGDIAEGYSVSREKKESFPLTVTSAQKNPTAFYLCASSTLGNTEAFFGQGTRLTVV.

The V gene is TRBV19, the J gene TRBJ2-3; 8 bases match TRBD2. V shed 4 bases and J 4 bases; nucleotides not matched to a gene: 7. The CDR3 runs to 15 residues. Germline CDR1 LNHDA, CDR2 SQIVND (reference sequence). CDR3 region: CASSRASGLADTQYF. For the CDR3, the DNA is TGTGCCAGTAGTAGAGCTAGCGGGTTGGCAGATACGCAGTATTTT.

The V call is TRBV11-1, the J call TRBJ1-1; the D gene is possibly TRBD1 (5 bases). CDR3 size: 14 residues. Germline V gives CDR1 SGHAT, CDR2 FQDESV (reference sequence). Between the trimmed V and J ends, which lost 5 bases and 1 base, there was a span of 11 bases. Written as DNA, the CDR3 is TGTGCCAGCAGCCGTCTCCAGGGGAACACTGAAGCTTTCTTT. Translated: CASSRLQGNTEAFF.

The CDR3 nucleotides are TGTGCCAGCAGTACTCACTTCTACGAGCAGTACTTC. This encodes CASSTHFYEQYF. This chain links TRBV25-1 with TRBJ2-7; D not certain. The germline V gene encodes CDR1 MGHDK and CDR2 SYGVNS. This CDR3 contains 12 residues. V shed 5 bases and J shed 3 bases, with 8 bases lying between them.

J is TRBJ2-3 and V is TRBV29-1; 7 bases are a match to TRBD2. V was clipped by 4 bases and J by 2 bases; unmatched bases: 3. This CDR3 comprises 13 residues. Germline V gene sequence: CDR1 SQVTM, CDR2 ANQGSEA. The CDR3: CSVGAGSTDTQYF. In DNA, the CDR3 is TGCAGCGTTGGAGCGGGATCCACAGATACGCAGTATTTT.

The V gene is TRBV6-2 or TRBV6-3, the J gene TRBJ2-7; D is uncertain. Germline V CDR1 and CDR2: MNHEY, SVGEGT. The CDR3 contains 12 residues. V was shortened by 5 bases and J by 3 bases, with 8 bases between the two germline ends. The CDR3 reads CASSRALYEQYF. CDR3 nucleotide sequence: TGTGCCAGCAGTCGCGCCCTCTACGAGCAGTACTTC.

The chain links TRBV4-1 to TRBJ2-6; 9 nucleotides align to TRBD1. Trimming at V came to 5 bases and at J to 0 bases, leaving 17 bases not matched to a gene. This CDR3 has 21 residues. Germline assignment: CDR1 MGHRA and CDR2 YSYEKL. CDR3 loop: CASSLRLGQGGTNSGANVLTF. The DNA of the CDR3 is TGCGCCAGCAGCTTACGCCTGGGACAGGGAGGCACAAACTCTGGGGCCAACGTCCTGACTTTC.

This clone was observed a handful of times. The chain links TRBV19 to TRBJ1-5; D not certain. Trimming removed 9 bases from V and 6 bases from J, with 21 bases in between. In germline, CDR1 is LNHDA, CDR2 SQIVND (reference sequence). CDR3 length: 15 residues. CDR3 protein: CASIVEAGRGQPQHF. CDR3 DNA: TGTGCCAGCATCGTGGAGGCGGGTCGCGGTCAGCCCCAGCATTTT.

Only a few counts were recorded for this clone. The rearrangement uses TRBV28 and TRBJ1-2; tentatively, D is TRBD1 (5 bases). Per germline, CDR1 MDHEN and CDR2 SYDVKM. The CDR3 consists of 14 residues. Trimming shortened V by 1 base and J by 7 bases, and 13 bases separated the two germline ends. The CDR3 DNA reads TGTGCCAGCAGTTTATCGGGGGGTCGTCCTGGCTACACCTTC. The encoded protein is CASSLSGGRPGYTF.

This clone was detected a few times. This chain links TRBV5-5 with TRBJ2-2; 14 bases match TRBD2. This CDR3 region has 17 residues. V shed 4 bases, J shed 3 bases, and the junction held 5 bases outside the gene matches. Germline values: CDR1 SGHKS, CDR2 YYEKEE (reference sequence). The CDR3 sequence: CASSRLAGGPDTGELFF. For the CDR3, the DNA is TGTGCCAGCAGCCGACTAGCGGGAGGGCCGGACACCGGGGAGCTGTTTTTT.

This sequence joins TRBV29-1 and TRBJ1-2, with TRBD1 matching 9 bases. CDR3 length: 12 amino acids. J gave up 8 bases and V 6 bases, and 7 bases lay outside the gene matches. Germline V gene data show CDR1 as SQVTM and CDR2 as ANQGSEA. CDR3 loop: CSVGQGQGGYTF. The CDR3 DNA follows: TGCAGCGTCGGACAGGGGCAAGGGGGCTACACCTTC.

CDR3 DNA: TGTGCCAGCAAGGCCGGGGTCTCCGAGCAGTACTTC. Its protein product is CASKAGVSEQYF. The chain recombines TRBV6-5 with TRBJ2-7, with TRBD2 as a possible D gene (5 bases). Germline CDR1 reads MNHEY; CDR2 reads SVGAGI. The CDR3 is 12 amino acids. Trimming removed 7 bases at V and 6 bases at J, with 13 bases between.

The rearrangement links TRBV7-3 to TRBJ2-2; D is unresolved. CDR3 size: 13 residues. Trimming stripped 1 base from V and 7 bases from J, with 7 bases between. Germline CDR1 reads SGHTA; CDR2 reads FQGTGA. The CDR3 reads CASSLIQVGELFF. The CDR3 DNA reads as TGTGCCAGCAGCTTAATCCAGGTCGGGGAGCTGTTTTTT.

This chain connects TRBV28 to TRBJ1-5, with TRBD1 as a possible D gene (6 bases). CDR1 and CDR2 (germline): MDHEN, SYDVKM. The CDR3 runs to 16 residues. Trimming removed 6 bases at V and 0 bases at J, with 15 bases between. CDR3 bases: TGTGCCAGCAGCTCAGGGGCGGCCGATAGCAATCAGCCCCAGCATTTT. Translated: CASSSGAADSNQPQHF.

V usage is TRBV19 and J usage is TRBJ2-7; 10 bases match TRBD1. The germline V gene encodes CDR1 LNHDA and CDR2 SQIVND (reference sequence). This CDR3 spans 16 amino acids. V lost 2 bases to trimming and J lost 2 bases; unmatched junction nucleotides: 6. The CDR3 spells CASSISGTGVPYEQYF. The CDR3 nucleotides are TGTGCCAGTAGTATATCCGGGACAGGGGTTCCCTACGAGCAGTACTTC.